This is a list of T cell receptor beta chains from one sample in a study of shared clonotypes between healthy human individuals. Generated by immunoSEQ multiplex PCR, the TCRdb table keeps only in-frame clones and is missing some. The sample has about 1 million clones, about 75% seen once. The specimen was memory CD4+ T cells sorted from blood. The receptors were gathered from a man aged 18 to 35 in good health. Each CDR3 is given with its conserved first and last residue. Fields, in order: clone size, V gene, J gene, D gene, CDR3 DNA, CDR3 protein. The D gene is left open where the match is weak. Size is omitted from some rows. Given values are once, few, many or a class for expanded clones.

.	TRBV5-1	TRBJ1-3	.	TGCGCCAGCAGCTTGGGTGCGGCGGACGGAGGAAACACCATATATTTT	CASSLGAADGGNTIYF
many	TRBV11-3	TRBJ1-3	TRBD1	TGTGCCAGCCCTCCGGACAGGGTTCGGGGTGGAAACACCATATATTTT	CASPPDRVRGGNTIYF
few	TRBV6-1	TRBJ1-6	.	TGTGCCAGCAGTGCTTTGGACCAGGGTTCACCCCTCCACTTT	CASSALDQGSPLHF
.	TRBV28	TRBJ1-4	.	TGTGCCAGCAGTGCCCTTAATGAAAAACTGTTTTTT	CASSALNEKLFF
few	TRBV15	TRBJ2-7	.	TGTGCCACCAGCAGAGTTGGAGGGGAGGTAAACGAGCAGTACTTC	CATSRVGGEVNEQYF
.	TRBV6-1	TRBJ2-1	TRBD1	TGTGCCAGCAGTGAAGTCAGGGGGCAGGGAATGGGGCAGTTCTTC	CASSEVRGQGMGQFF
many	TRBV7-8	TRBJ1-2	.	TGTGCCAGCAGACGAACTGGGGCGGATGGGGTTGGCTATGGCTACACCTTC	CASRRTGADGVGYGYTF
.	TRBV9	TRBJ1-3	.	TGTGCCAGCAGCCACACACTACCGAATTTCTCTGGAAACACCATATATTTT	CASSHTLPNFSGNTIYF
once	TRBV7-6	TRBJ2-3	TRBD2	TGTGCCAGCAGCCCCGTGGGGGGGGTAGATACGCAGTATTTT	CASSPVGGVDTQYF
.	TRBV28	TRBJ2-7	.	TGTGCCAGCAGTTTGGGGGGAATGGGGGAGCAGTACTTC	CASSLGGMGEQYF
few	TRBV11-2	TRBJ2-7	.	TGTGCCAGCAGCTTAATGTCGGTGGGGGCGGAACAGCAGTACTTC	CASSLMSVGAEQQYF
.	TRBV2	TRBJ2-1	TRBD2	TGTGCCAGCAGGGGACTAGCGGCGAGCTCCTACAATGAGCAGTTCTTC	CASRGLAASSYNEQFF
.	TRBV10-3	TRBJ2-3	TRBD1	TGTGCCATCAGTGGACAGGGTGGGCGGGCCTCAAGCACAGATACGCAGTATTTT	CAISGQGGRASSTDTQYF
.	TRBV10-3	TRBJ2-7	TRBD1	TGTGCCATCAGTGAGTCAACAGGGGCCCACGAGCAGTACTTC	CAISESTGAHEQYF
.	TRBV18	TRBJ1-4	TRBD1	TGTGCCAGCTCTCCCGACAGGGGAGGTGAAAAACTGTTTTTT	CASSPDRGGEKLFF
few	TRBV5-1	TRBJ1-4	.	TGCGCCAGCAGCTTTTCACAGGGTAATGAAAAACTGTTTTTT	CASSFSQGNEKLFF
once	TRBV20-1	TRBJ2-1	.	TGCAGTGCGCAACAGTACAATGAGCAGTTCTTC	CSAQQYNEQFF
.	TRBV7-2	TRBJ2-3	TRBD2	TGTGCCAGCAGCGCACTGGCGGGACTAGTCCCCGGAGAGACGCAGTATTTT	CASSALAGLVPGETQYF
.	TRBV5-6	TRBJ1-5	.	TGTGCCAGCAGCCAGAAGCCGGATCAGCCCCAGCATTTT	CASSQKPDQPQHF
once	TRBV19	TRBJ2-7	.	TGTGCCAGTAGTACCGGACCCCGGGCCAAGAAGGGGTTCGAGCAGTACTTC	CASSTGPRAKKGFEQYF
.	TRBV28	TRBJ1-2	.	TGTGCCAGCAGACAATCTAGGGGTGGCTACACCTTC	CASRQSRGGYTF
.	TRBV5-5	TRBJ1-6	.	TGTGCCAGCAGCTTACAAAATTTTGGTTCACCCCTCCACTTT	CASSLQNFGSPLHF
.	TRBV6-6	TRBJ2-7	.	TGTGCCAGCAGTCAGGGTGGGGAGCAGTACTTC	CASSQGGEQYF
.	TRBV6-6	TRBJ2-7	.	TGTGCCAGCAGCCCCCCCACCTACGAGCAGTACTTC	CASSPPTYEQYF
.	TRBV10-3	TRBJ2-2	.	TGTGCCAGCGCGGGCAGGGTAGACACCGGGGAGCTGTTTTTT	CASAGRVDTGELFF
.	TRBV5-1	TRBJ2-7	.	TGCGCCAGCAGCCAAGAAGGGGGAGGCTACGAGCAGTACTTC	CASSQEGGGYEQYF
.	TRBV2	TRBJ2-1	.	TGTGCCAGCAGTCCCCGCCTGACAGGAAGCAATGAGCAGTTCTTC	CASSPRLTGSNEQFF
.	TRBV15	TRBJ2-7	.	TGTGCCACCAGCCCAGGGGGGCCGACCTACGAGCAGTACTTC	CATSPGGPTYEQYF
.	TRBV7-2	TRBJ1-2	.	TGTGCCAGCAGCTTAGGGGGGAACTATGGCTACACCTTC	CASSLGGNYGYTF
.	TRBV4-2	TRBJ1-6	TRBD1	TGTGCCAGCAGCCCTGGACAGGCTAATTCACCCCTCCACTTT	CASSPGQANSPLHF
.	TRBV5-1	TRBJ2-5	.	TGCGCCAGCAGCCCGGCTATCGGGGACCCCTGGAACTTC	CASSPAIGDPWNF
.	TRBV30	TRBJ1-3	.	TGTGCCTGGAAGGGGCCGGCGGGAAACACCATATATTTT	CAWKGPAGNTIYF
few	TRBV19	TRBJ1-5	.	TGTGCCAGTAGTGGCAGGGTACTGGGTCAGCCCCAGCATTTT	CASSGRVLGQPQHF
.	TRBV27	TRBJ2-1	TRBD2	TGTGCCACACGGACTAGCGGTCCCTACAATGAGCAGTTCTTC	CATRTSGPYNEQFF
many	TRBV30	TRBJ2-7	.	TGTGCCTGGAGTGCCCTTAACAGGTTCACCTACGAGCAGTACTTC	CAWSALNRFTYEQYF
.	TRBV14	TRBJ2-4	.	TGTGCCAGCAGCCAAGCCAGGCAGGGGGGAAACATTCAGTACTTC	CASSQARQGGNIQYF
.	TRBV6-1	TRBJ2-3	TRBD1	TGTGCCAGCAGTACTCGACAGGGTCATGAAGATACGCAGTATTTT	CASSTRQGHEDTQYF
.	TRBV28	TRBJ1-5	TRBD1	TGTGCCAGCAGTCGAGACAGGGGTAATCAGCCCCAGCATTTT	CASSRDRGNQPQHF
.	TRBV10-3	TRBJ1-6	.	TGTGCCATCACCATTGATCCGTTTTCACCCCTCCACTTT	CAITIDPFSPLHF
.	TRBV27	TRBJ1-3	.	TGTGCCAGCAGCCTCTTCTCTGGAAACACCATATATTTT	CASSLFSGNTIYF
.	TRBV21-1	TRBJ2-2	.	TGTGCCAGCAGCAAAGAGGACAGCACCGGGGAGCTGTTTTTT	CASSKEDSTGELFF
.	TRBV6-5	TRBJ2-7	.	TGTGCCAGCAGTTACTTCAGGGGACAACACTACGAGCAGTACTTC	CASSYFRGQHYEQYF
.	TRBV7-2	TRBJ2-1	TRBD2	TGTGCCAGCAGCTTAGAGGGGACTAGCGGGAATGAGCAGTTCTTC	CASSLEGTSGNEQFF
.	TRBV27	TRBJ2-7	.	TGTGCCAGCAGTAGGGGGAACCTTTACGAGCAGTACTTC	CASSRGNLYEQYF
.	TRBV18	TRBJ1-3	.	TGTGCCAGCTCCCGGGACGGATCCTCTGGAAACACCATATATTTT	CASSRDGSSGNTIYF